A single count supports the clone carrying this T cell receptor beta chain. This entry belongs to a study of blood T cell repertoires in COVID-19. Across the study: Acute-phase and convalescent COVID-19 samples originated in the United States, Italy and Spain. PBMCs, B-cell-depleted T cells, or T cells provided the cDNA or gDNA that made up the material.

The CDR3 sequence is 16 residues long. Between the trimmed V and J ends, which lost 0 bases and 0 bases, there was a span of 7 bases. In germline, CDR1 is SGHNT, CDR2 YYREEE (reference sequence). In the source study's methods: It was from reference gene primer amplification that nucleated cell counts were estimated. The assay was immunoSEQ multiplex PCR, and TCRdb's table has in-frame clones only and misses some. V and J calls and clone size come straight from that table; D and trimming were deduced from the DNA. The sample includes approximately 160,000 clones, over 75% of them seen just once. The chain uses TRBV5-4 and TRBJ1-6; the D is unclear. The receptor's source is a man in his 70s who had recovered from COVID-19. The sequenced material came from peripheral blood. The CDR3 region has the DNA TGTGCCAGCAGCTTGGGTGGGAGCTCCTATAATTCACCCCTCCACTTT. Encoded protein: CASSLGGSSYNSPLHF.